A single TCR beta chain is shown here with its context. No antigen is known for it. The CDR3 spans 13 residues. Germline V gene lookup returns CDR1 MNHEY and CDR2 SVGAGI. Germline trimming cut 6 bases from V and 6 bases from J; bases unmatched to any gene: 8. This entry belongs to a study of PD-1 blockade in classical Hodgkin lymphoma. Whole-study results and caveats: Diversity in CD4+ TCRs, unlike that measured in CD8+ TCRs, had risen significantly by C4D1. Some patients began nivolumab under 1 year after ASCT. These patients were excluded from later analyses.

Indicated time point: cycle 4 day 1 (C4D1), after less than 7 weeks of nivolumab. Every patient experienced relapse after autologous stem cell transplantation, and brentuximab vedotin exposure varied. Purification of CD4+ T cells from thawed PBMCs was achieved by magnetic negative selection. Complete response, partial response or progressive disease was recorded as best response. Profiled with immunoSEQ multiplex PCR; TCRdb holds only in-frame clones, not every one. The table has 27,000 or so clones, around 85% seen once. The TCR was taken from a human donor with classical Hodgkin lymphoma. Sequencing used CD4+ T cells from blood, obtained before the fourth cycle of nivolumab. The chain recombines TRBV6-5 with TRBJ2-7, with 7 bases matching TRBD1. This CDR3 reads CASSQDRRSEQYF. The CDR3 nucleotides read TGTGCCAGCAGCCAGGACAGGAGAAGCGAGCAGTACTTC.